The 17 T cell receptor beta chains presented below share a single source sample, sequenced in a study of T cell responses to AZD1222 COVID-19 vaccine (dated by TCRdb to the early 2020s). The library was built by means of the immunoSEQ multiplex PCR assay. This immuneACCESS table, as held by TCRdb, lists in-frame sequences with V and J called but not all clones. Of the missing ones, under half trace to an unresolved V gene in checked studies; the others have no known cause. The sample table lists about 120,000 clones, about 90% of them with a count of one. The ten largest clonotypes hold approximately 7.9% of the sample. The time point tag for this specimen amounts to: about 28 days (+/-7) after the second vaccine dose. The specimen was peripheral blood, collected 28 days after the second AZD1222 dose. These receptors were taken from an adult who received the AZD1222 COVID-19 vaccine.

The genes are TRBV28 and TRBJ2-3; D uncertain. V shed 4 bases and J shed 3 bases, with 14 bases lying between them. In germline, CDR1 is MDHEN, CDR2 SYDVKM. The CDR3 length is 15 residues. The chain's CDR3 is CASSSMSLGTDTQYF. DNA of the CDR3: TGTGCCAGCAGTTCAATGAGTCTCGGGACAGATACGCAGTATTTT.

This clone was seen just once. V is TRBV3-1 (or the pseudogene TRBV3-2) and J is TRBJ1-6; perhaps TRBD1 as D (6 bases). This CDR3 comprises 15 residues. Germline V CDR1 and CDR2: LGHDT, YNNKEL (reference sequence). Trimming shortened V by 1 base and J by 3 bases, and 7 bases separated the two germline ends. The CDR3 is CASSQARGYNSPLHF. In nucleotides, the CDR3 is TGTGCCAGCAGCCAAGCCAGGGGCTATAATTCACCCCTCCACTTT.

The chain is built from TRBV6-6 and TRBJ2-7; no clear D. The V end was cut by 0 bases, the J end by 0 bases, with 6 bases between. The CDR3 is 14 amino acids. Per germline, CDR1 MNHNY and CDR2 SVGAGI (reference sequence). Here the CDR3 reads CASSYSRTSYEQYF. Written as DNA, the CDR3 is TGTGCCAGCAGTTACTCGCGGACCTCCTACGAGCAGTACTTC.

There are a few counts of this clone. The same CDR3 arises from other DNA sequences in this sample as well. This chain uses TRBV28 with TRBJ2-7; the D gene is possibly TRBD1 (7 bases). The germline gives CDR1 MDHEN, CDR2 SYDVKM. Trimming removed 1 base at V and 1 base at J, with 8 bases between. CDR3 size: 14 residues. The CDR3 region has the DNA TGTGCCAGCAGTTTATCAGGGGGGTCCTACGAGCAGTACTTC. Its protein is CASSLSGGSYEQYF.

The V call is TRBV15, the J call TRBJ1-2; 11 bases align to TRBD1. The trim removed 0 bases at V and 5 bases at J, leaving 17 bases unmatched. This CDR3 is built from 20 residues. Germline V gives CDR1 LNHNV, CDR2 YYDKDF (reference sequence). The CDR3, as DNA: TGTGCCACCAGCAGAGATTACTTCGGGACAGGGGGTACACTTAGGTATGGCTACACCTTC. Protein: CATSRDYFGTGGTLRYGYTF.

The J gene is TRBJ2-5, the V gene TRBV10-3, with 9 positions matching TRBD2. The CDR3 sequence is 16 residues long. The junction had 4 bases not matched to a gene; V was cut back by 0 bases and J by 2 bases. Germline CDR1 is ENHRY and CDR2 is SYGVKD. CDR3 sequence reads: CAISESFSGGQETQYF. DNA for the CDR3: TGTGCCATCAGTGAGTCGTTTAGCGGGGGACAAGAGACCCAGTACTTC.

The rearrangement uses TRBV5-1 and TRBJ2-5; perhaps D is TRBD1 or TRBD2 (6 bases each). Germline V CDR1 and CDR2: SGHRS, YFSETQ. V was pared by 3 bases and J by 3 bases, with 15 bases between. CDR3 length: 15 amino acids. The CDR3 protein is CASSWAGGGEETQYF. CDR3 sequence (DNA): TGCGCCAGCAGCTGGGCCGGGGGCGGAGAAGAGACCCAGTACTTC.

This clone was counted a few times. V gene TRBV28 combines with J gene TRBJ1-3; D is unresolved. The CDR3 consists of 16 residues. Germline CDR1 reads MDHEN; CDR2 reads SYDVKM. The V end was cut by 5 bases, the J end by 4 bases, with 18 bases between. For the CDR3, the DNA is TGTGCCAGCAGTGCTCCTGGCCCCCGAATAGGAAACACCATATATTTT. This gives the protein CASSAPGPRIGNTIYF.

This clone appeared once. V usage is TRBV4-2 and J usage is TRBJ1-1, with D possibly being TRBD1 (5 bases). V was trimmed by 0 bases and J by 5 bases, leaving 13 bases between them. Per the germline V gene, CDR1 is LGHNA and CDR2 is YNFKEQ. This CDR3 region has 15 residues. CDR3 protein: CASSQDWAGHTEAFF. In DNA form, the CDR3 reads TGTGCCAGCAGCCAAGATTGGGCAGGACATACTGAAGCTTTCTTT.

The rearrangement uses TRBV11-3 and TRBJ1-3, with D possibly being TRBD1 (5 bases). The V gene's germline CDR1 is SGHNT and CDR2 YENEEA. The CDR3 length is 15 residues. Trimming left V 5 bases short and J 8 bases short, with 19 bases between. CDR3 nucleotide sequence: TGTGCCAGCAGCACGGGACCTCTTCAAGAAGACACCATATATTTT. Translation gives CASSTGPLQEDTIYF. Together with reference TRBV11-3 and TRBJ1-3, the CDR3 gives the full variable domain: EAGVVQSPRYKIIEKKQPVAFWCNPISGHNTLYWYLQNLGQGPELLIRYENEEAVDDSQLPKDRFSAERLKGVDSTLKIQPAELGDSAVYLCASSTGPLQEDTIYFGEGSWLTVV.

Here the CDR3 DNA reads TGTGCCAGTTCAGGGGTTTACGAGCAGTACTTC. Translating gives CASSGVYEQYF. V and J are TRBV14 and TRBJ2-7; the D gene is possibly TRBD1 (6 bases). CDR3 size: 11 residues. Germline V CDR1 and CDR2: SGHDN, FVKESK. V shed 9 bases and J shed 4 bases, with 10 bases lying between them.

This clone occurred a few times. The chain employs TRBV7-2 and TRBJ1-2, with TRBD1 matching over 7 bases. The CDR3 spans 13 residues. V shed 6 bases, J shed 5 bases, and the junction held 6 bases outside the gene matches. Looked up from germline, CDR1 is SGHTA and CDR2 is FQGNSA. The CDR3 here is CASRRGQLYGYTF. The CDR3 nucleotides read TGTGCCAGCAGGAGGGGGCAATTATATGGCTACACCTTC.

This chain links TRBV19 with TRBJ2-5, with 8 nucleotides matching TRBD1. The trim removed 5 bases at V and 2 bases at J, leaving 4 bases unmatched. Germline CDR1 LNHDA, CDR2 SQIVND (reference sequence). This CDR3 contains 14 residues. The DNA for the CDR3 is TGTGCCAGTAGTTTAAACAGGGGGCAAGAGACCCAGTACTTC. Residues: CASSLNRGQETQYF.

This chain joins TRBV6-5 and TRBJ1-2; D ambiguous. Germline assignment: CDR1 MNHEY and CDR2 SVGAGI. This CDR3 spans 12 amino acids. The V end was cut by 2 bases, the J end by 7 bases, with 8 bases between. CDR3 DNA: TGTGCCAGCAGTTACCTCGGGGTTGGCTACACCTTC. Residues: CASSYLGVGYTF.

This clone was recorded only once. Here the CDR3 reads CASDPFGSSANEQFF. In nucleotides, the CDR3 is TGCGCCAGCGATCCCTTTGGGTCCTCAGCGAATGAGCAGTTCTTC. The chain couples TRBV4-1 to TRBJ2-1; unclear D gene. This CDR3 has 15 residues. The germline V and J ends were trimmed by 8 bases and 7 bases, with 21 bases remaining between them. Germline CDR1 is MGHRA and CDR2 is YSYEKL.

The chain joins TRBV2 to TRBJ2-7; the match to TRBD1 covers 7 bases. Germline CDR1 SNHLY, CDR2 FYNNEI. The V gene end was trimmed by 10 bases and the J gene end by 3 bases; junction bases not matched to a gene: 6. The CDR3 loop spans 12 amino acids. The DNA for the CDR3 is TGTGCCACCCGGGACAGTTACTACGAGCAGTACTTC. It specifies CATRDSYYEQYF.

This clone was found once. V gene TRBV14 combines with J gene TRBJ2-3; D is ambiguous. The CDR3 length is 14 residues. Germline V gene sequence: CDR1 SGHDN, CDR2 FVKESK. The V end lost 6 bases, the J end lost 6 bases, and 16 bases lay between the germline ends. CDR3 in DNA: TGTGCCAGCAGACTCCCCCTGCCTTGTGATACGCAGTATTTT. Translated: CASRLPLPCDTQYF.